This T cell receptor beta chain was sequenced for a study of blood T cells in healthy people across ages. This CDR3 contains 13 residues. V was clipped by 0 bases and J by 4 bases, with 6 bases between them. Germline CDR1 SGHTA, CDR2 FQGNSA. This clonotype was detected many times. PCR was performed a second time for about 7 to 12 cycles using a sample-barcoded 5' primer and a J-beta primer mix. TCRdb fed the 5' RACE reads into MiXCR, producing one record per CDR3 protein. The sample records roughly 2 million distinct CDR3 sequences, roughly 52% being singletons. This clonotype originated in a woman in her thirties or forties in good health. Source material: blood. The chain has TRBV7-2 and TRBJ1-2; D is unclear. The CDR3 protein is CASSLAAVYGYTF. CDR3 nucleotides: TGTGCCAGCAGCTTAGCGGCAGTCTATGGCTACACCTTC.